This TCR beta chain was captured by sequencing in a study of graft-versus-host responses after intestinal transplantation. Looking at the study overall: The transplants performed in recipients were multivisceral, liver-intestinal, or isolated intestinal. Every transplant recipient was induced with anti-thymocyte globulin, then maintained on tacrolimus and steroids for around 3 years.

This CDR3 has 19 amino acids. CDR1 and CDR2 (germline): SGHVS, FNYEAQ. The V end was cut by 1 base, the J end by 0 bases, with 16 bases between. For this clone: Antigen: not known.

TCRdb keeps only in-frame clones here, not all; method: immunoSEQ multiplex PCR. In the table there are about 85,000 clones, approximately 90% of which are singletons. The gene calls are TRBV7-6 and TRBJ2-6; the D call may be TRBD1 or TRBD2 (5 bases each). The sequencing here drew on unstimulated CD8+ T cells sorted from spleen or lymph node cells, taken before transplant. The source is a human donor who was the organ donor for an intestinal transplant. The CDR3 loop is CASSLGASRDDSGANVLTF. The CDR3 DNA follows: TGTGCCAGCAGCTTAGGTGCTAGCAGGGATGACTCTGGGGCCAACGTCCTGACTTTC.